This record concerns one T cell receptor beta chain sequence. Germline is not matched at one junction end, which may reflect a read error. This entry belongs to a study of T cell repertoires in cytomegalovirus infection. TCRdb processed the reads anew with MiXCR; each CDR3 protein has one entry. The data contain nearly 650,000 distinct CDR3 sequences, roughly 26% of them singletons. Sequencing was carried out using CD8+ T cells from PBMCs. The source of this sequence is a human donor in good health (CMV status not recorded). Some clones in this sample may be carry-over from other donors' samples.

CDR3 in amino acids: CANSLSGTTTYNEQFF. The DNA of the CDR3 is TGTGCCAACAGCCTATCCGGGACAACAACTTACAATGAGCAGTTCTTC. The chain recombines TRBV7-3 with TRBJ2-1; the D gene is possibly TRBD1 (6 bases). This CDR3 has 16 amino acids. The germline CDR1 and CDR2 sequences are SGHTA and FQGTGA. Combining the CDR3 with reference TRBV7-3 and TRBJ2-1 gives the whole variable domain GAGVSQTPSNKVTEKGKYVELRCDPISGHTALYWYRQSLGQGPEFLIYFQGTGAADDSGLPNDRFFAVRPEGSVSTLKIQRTERGDSAVYLCANSLSGTTTYNEQFFGPGTRLTVL.